This T cell receptor (beta chain) was recovered during a study of tumor-infiltrating lymphocytes in primary liver carcinoma. RNA was extracted from whole blood without cell sorting, alongside germline DNA. A constant-region primer primed TCR beta cDNA synthesis from 400 to 550 ng of total RNA. Library construction for TCR beta comprised three nested multiplex PCR rounds performed with slightly modified ARM-PCR. Two initial PCR rounds of about 10 cycles each paired TRBV1-TRBV30 forward primers with a C-beta reverse primer. Using its own MiXCR run on the multiplex PCR reads, TCRdb lists one record per CDR3 protein. This table holds 330,000 or so distinct CDR3 sequences, approximately 64% found once. Study-wide results and caveats: Tumor-adjacent and tumor-blood pairs showed less overlap than tumor region pairs.

V lost 4 bases to trimming and J lost 1 base; unmatched junction nucleotides: 10. The CDR3 has 18 amino acids. Per germline, CDR1 SGHDN and CDR2 FVKESK. As for this clonotype: The antigen is not known.

This TCR was sampled from a man aged 40-49 years with primary liver carcinoma and hepatitis B virus infection. Sequenced material: peripheral blood. This chain joins TRBV14 and TRBJ2-7, with TRBD2 matching 13 bases. Here the CDR3 DNA reads TGTGCCAGCAGCCCCCATCTACTACTAGCGGGAGGGTCCTACGAGCAGTACTTC. Translation gives CASSPHLLLAGGSYEQYF.